This entry is about one T cell receptor (beta chain). The target antigen is unknown. V was clipped by 0 bases and J by 10 bases; unmatched bases: 2. CDR3 length: 14 residues. Germline V gene lookup returns CDR1 SGHDN and CDR2 FVKESK. PCR amplification relied on 60 Vbeta primers (plus 13 Jbeta primers). Some clones are missing from TCRdb's copy, which holds only in-frame ones; the method was immunoSEQ multiplex PCR. The table shows 75,000 to 90,000 clones, with around 85% occurring only once. The source of the sample is a study of cytomegalovirus exposure and HLA in healthy donors. Study-wide results and caveats: For most subjects, TCR beta sequences were reported to predict HLA-A and HLA-B alleles with accuracy. An Asian-associated ancestry cluster reportedly showed fewer N-insertions than the approximately 660-donor mean in a later analysis. In terms of immune exposure information, only CMV serostatus was available. The authors later found HLA-associated TCR beta chains more clonally expanded than equally common others.

The rearrangement uses TRBV14 and TRBJ1-6; 8 bases align to TRBD1. Input material: PBMCs. The clonotype was recovered from a man in his forties or fifties in good health and CMV-seropositive. CDR3 in amino acids: CASSQDRGLSPLHF. CDR3 bases: TGTGCCAGCAGCCAAGACAGGGGGCTCTCACCCCTCCACTTT.